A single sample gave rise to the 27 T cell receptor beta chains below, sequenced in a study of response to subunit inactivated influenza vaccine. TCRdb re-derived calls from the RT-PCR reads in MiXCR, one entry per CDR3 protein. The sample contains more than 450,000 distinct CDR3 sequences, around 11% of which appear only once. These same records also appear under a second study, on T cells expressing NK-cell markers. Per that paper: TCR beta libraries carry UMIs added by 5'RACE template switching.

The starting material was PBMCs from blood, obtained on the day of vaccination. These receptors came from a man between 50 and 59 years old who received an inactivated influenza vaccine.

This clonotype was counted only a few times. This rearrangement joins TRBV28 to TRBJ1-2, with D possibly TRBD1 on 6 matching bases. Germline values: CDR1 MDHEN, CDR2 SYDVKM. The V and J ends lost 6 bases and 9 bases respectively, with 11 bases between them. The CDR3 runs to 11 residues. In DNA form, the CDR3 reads TGTGCCAGCAGCCGGACAGAACGCTACACCTTC. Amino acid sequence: CASSRTERYTF.

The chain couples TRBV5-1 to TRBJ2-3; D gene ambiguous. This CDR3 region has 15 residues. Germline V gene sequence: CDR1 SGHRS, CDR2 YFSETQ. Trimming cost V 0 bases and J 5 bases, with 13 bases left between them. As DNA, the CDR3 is TGCGCCAGCAGCTTGGATGGGTCAGGATTAGATACGCAGTATTTT. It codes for CASSLDGSGLDTQYF.

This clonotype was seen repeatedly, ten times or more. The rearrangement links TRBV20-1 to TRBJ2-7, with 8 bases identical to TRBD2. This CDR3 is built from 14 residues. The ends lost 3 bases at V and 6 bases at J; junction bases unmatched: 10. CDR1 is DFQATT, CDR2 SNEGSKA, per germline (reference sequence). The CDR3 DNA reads TGCAGTGCTAGGGGCCCGGGACTAGTATCCGAGCAGTACTTC. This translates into CSARGPGLVSEQYF.

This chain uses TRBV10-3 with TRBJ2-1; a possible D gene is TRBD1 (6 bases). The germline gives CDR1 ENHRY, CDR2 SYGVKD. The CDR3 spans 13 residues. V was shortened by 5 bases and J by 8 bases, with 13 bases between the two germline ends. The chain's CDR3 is CAISTPGVDEQFF. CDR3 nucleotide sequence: TGTGCCATCAGTACACCAGGGGTCGATGAGCAGTTCTTC.

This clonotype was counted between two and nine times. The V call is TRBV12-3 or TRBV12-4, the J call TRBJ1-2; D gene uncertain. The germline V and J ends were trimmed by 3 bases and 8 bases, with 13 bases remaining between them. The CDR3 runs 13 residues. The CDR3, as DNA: TGTGCCAGCAGTTTTGGCGGGAAGATGGGCTACACCTTC. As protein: CASSFGGKMGYTF.

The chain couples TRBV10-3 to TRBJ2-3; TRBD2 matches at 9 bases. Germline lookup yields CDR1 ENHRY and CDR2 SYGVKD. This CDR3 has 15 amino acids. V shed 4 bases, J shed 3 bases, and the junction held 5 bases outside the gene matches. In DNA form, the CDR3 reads TGTGCCATCAGTGCCGCGGGGGGGTCGACAGATACGCAGTATTTT. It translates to CAISAAGGSTDTQYF.

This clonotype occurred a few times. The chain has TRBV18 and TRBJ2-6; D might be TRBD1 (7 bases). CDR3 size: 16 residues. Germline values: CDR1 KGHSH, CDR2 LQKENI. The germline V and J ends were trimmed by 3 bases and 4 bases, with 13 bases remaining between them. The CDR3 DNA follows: TGTGCCAGCTCACCGATGACAGGGAGGGGGGCCAACGTCCTGACTTTC. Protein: CASSPMTGRGANVLTF. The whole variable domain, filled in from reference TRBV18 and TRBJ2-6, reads NAGVMQNPRHLVRRRGQEARLRCSPMKGHSHVYWYRQLPEEGLKFMVYLQKENIIDESGMPKERFSAEFPKEGPSILRIQQVVRGDSAAYFCASSPMTGRGANVLTFGAGSRLTVL.

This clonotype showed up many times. The CDR3 loop is CASRRGTEALHEQFF. Here the CDR3 DNA reads TGTGCCAGCAGGCGCGGGACAGAAGCCCTCCATGAGCAGTTCTTC. V gene TRBV7-9 combines with J gene TRBJ2-1, with a weak D call TRBD1 (7 bases). Trimming shortened V by 6 bases and J by 8 bases, and 20 bases separated the two germline ends. This CDR3 comprises 15 residues. Germline-derived CDR1 and CDR2 are SEHNR and FQNEAQ (reference sequence). The whole variable domain, filled in from reference TRBV7-9 and TRBJ2-1, reads DTGVSQNPRHKITKRGQNVTFRCDPISEHNRLYWYRQTLGQGPEFLTYFQNEAQLEKSRLLSDRFSAERPKGSFSTLEIQRTEQGDSAMYLCASRRGTEALHEQFFGPGTRLTVL.

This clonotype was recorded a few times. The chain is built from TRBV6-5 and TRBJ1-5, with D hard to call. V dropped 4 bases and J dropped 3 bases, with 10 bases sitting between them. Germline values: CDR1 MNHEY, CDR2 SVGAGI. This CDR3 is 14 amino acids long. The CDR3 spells CASSFSRDNQPQHF. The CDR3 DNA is TGTGCCAGCAGTTTCAGTAGGGACAATCAGCCCCAGCATTTT.

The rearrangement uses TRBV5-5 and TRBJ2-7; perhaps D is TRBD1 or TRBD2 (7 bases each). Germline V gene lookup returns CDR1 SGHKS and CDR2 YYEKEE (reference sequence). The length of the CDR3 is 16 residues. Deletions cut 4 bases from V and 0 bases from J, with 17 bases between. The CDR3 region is CASSGGVQGSSYEQYF. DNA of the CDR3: TGTGCCAGCAGCGGGGGGGTACAGGGGAGCTCCTACGAGCAGTACTTC.

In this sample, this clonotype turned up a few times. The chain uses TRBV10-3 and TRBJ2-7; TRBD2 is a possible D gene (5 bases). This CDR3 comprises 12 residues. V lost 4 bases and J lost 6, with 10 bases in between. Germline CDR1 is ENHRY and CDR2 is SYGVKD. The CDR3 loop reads CAISVEGLEQYF. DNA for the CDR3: TGTGCCATCAGTGTTGAGGGTCTCGAGCAGTACTTC.

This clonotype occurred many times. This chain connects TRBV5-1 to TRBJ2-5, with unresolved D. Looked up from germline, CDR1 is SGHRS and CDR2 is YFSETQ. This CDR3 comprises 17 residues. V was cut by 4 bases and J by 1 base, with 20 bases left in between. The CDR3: CASSPELGSFSQETQYF. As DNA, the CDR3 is TGCGCCAGCAGCCCCGAATTGGGATCCTTTTCCCAAGAGACCCAGTACTTC.

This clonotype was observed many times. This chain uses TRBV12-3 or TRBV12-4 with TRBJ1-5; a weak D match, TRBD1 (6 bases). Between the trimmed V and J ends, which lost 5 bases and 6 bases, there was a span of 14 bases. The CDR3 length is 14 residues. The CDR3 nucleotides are TGTGCCAGCAGTGGATCGACAGGTACTCAGCCCCAGCATTTT. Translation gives CASSGSTGTQPQHF.

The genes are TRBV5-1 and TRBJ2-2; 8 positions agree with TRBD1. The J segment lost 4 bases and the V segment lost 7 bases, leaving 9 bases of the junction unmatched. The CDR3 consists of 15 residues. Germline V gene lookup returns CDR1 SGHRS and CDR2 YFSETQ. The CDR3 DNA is TGCGCCAGCGGCCCCGGGACAGGATTCACCGGGGAGCTGTTTTTT. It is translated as CASGPGTGFTGELFF.

As DNA, the CDR3 is TGCAGCGTGGGGGGTAGCGGGAGTAAAGCAGATACGCAGTATTTT. It specifies CSVGGSGSKADTQYF. This chain links TRBV29-1 with TRBJ2-3; the match to TRBD2 covers 9 bases. The germline V gene has CDR1 SQVTM and CDR2 ANQGSEA. The CDR3 consists of 15 residues. V lost 6 bases to trimming and J lost 4 bases; unmatched junction nucleotides: 11.

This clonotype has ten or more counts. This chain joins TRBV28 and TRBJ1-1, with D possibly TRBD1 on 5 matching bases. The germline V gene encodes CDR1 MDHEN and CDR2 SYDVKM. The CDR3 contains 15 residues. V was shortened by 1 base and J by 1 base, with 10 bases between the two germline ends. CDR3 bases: TGTGCCAGCAGTTTATCAGGGACGGAGAACACTGAAGCTTTCTTT. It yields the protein CASSLSGTENTEAFF.

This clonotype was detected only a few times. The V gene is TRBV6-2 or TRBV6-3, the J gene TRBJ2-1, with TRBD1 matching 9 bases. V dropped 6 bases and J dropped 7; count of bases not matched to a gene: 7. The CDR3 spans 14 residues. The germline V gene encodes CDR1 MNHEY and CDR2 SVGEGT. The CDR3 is CASRTGGSANEQFF. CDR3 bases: TGTGCCAGCAGAACAGGGGGCTCGGCGAATGAGCAGTTCTTC.

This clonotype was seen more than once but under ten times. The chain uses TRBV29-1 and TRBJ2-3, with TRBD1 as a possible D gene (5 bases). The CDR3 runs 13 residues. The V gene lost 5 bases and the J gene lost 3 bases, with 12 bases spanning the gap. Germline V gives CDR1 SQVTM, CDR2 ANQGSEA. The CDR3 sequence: CSVTPGATDTQYF. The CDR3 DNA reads TGCAGCGTTACCCCTGGGGCAACAGATACGCAGTATTTT.

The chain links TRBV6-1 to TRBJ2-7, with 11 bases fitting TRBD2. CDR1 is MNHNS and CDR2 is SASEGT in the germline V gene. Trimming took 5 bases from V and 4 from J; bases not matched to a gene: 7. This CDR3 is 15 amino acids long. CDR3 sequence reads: CASSIPGTSGYEQYF. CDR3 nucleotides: TGTGCCAGCAGTATCCCCGGGACTAGCGGATACGAGCAGTACTTC.

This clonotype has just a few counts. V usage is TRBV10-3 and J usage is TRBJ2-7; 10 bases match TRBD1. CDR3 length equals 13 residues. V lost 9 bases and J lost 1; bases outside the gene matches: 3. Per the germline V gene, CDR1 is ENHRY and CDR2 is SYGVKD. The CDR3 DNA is TGTGCCATTGGACAGGGGGTGTCCTACGAGCAGTACTTC. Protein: CAIGQGVSYEQYF.

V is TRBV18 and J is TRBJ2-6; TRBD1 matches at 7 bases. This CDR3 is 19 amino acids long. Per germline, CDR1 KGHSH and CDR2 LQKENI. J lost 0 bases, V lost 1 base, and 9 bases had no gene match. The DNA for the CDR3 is TGTGCCAGCTCACCACGGCCCCGGGACAGCATCTCTGGGGCCAACGTCCTGACTTTC. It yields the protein CASSPRPRDSISGANVLTF.

The CDR3 DNA reads as TGTGCCAGCAGTGTCCCGGGAGTAGAGACCCAGTACTTC. It yields the protein CASSVPGVETQYF. The chain is built from TRBV25-1 and TRBJ2-5, with D possibly matching TRBD2 (6 bases). V lost 4 bases, J lost 4 bases, and 10 bases lay in between. The CDR3 runs 13 residues. The germline V gene has CDR1 MGHDK and CDR2 SYGVNS.

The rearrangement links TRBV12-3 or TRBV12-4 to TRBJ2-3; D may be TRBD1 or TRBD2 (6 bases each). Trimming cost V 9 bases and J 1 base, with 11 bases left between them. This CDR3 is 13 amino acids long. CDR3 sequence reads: CASQRGGTDTQYF. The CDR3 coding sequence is TGTGCCAGTCAAAGGGGGGGCACAGATACGCAGTATTTT.

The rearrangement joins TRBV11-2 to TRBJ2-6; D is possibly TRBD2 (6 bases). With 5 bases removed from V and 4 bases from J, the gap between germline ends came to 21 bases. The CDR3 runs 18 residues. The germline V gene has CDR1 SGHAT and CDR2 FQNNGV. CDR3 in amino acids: CASSRSQWDFSGANVLTF. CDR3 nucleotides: TGTGCCAGCAGCCGCAGCCAGTGGGACTTCTCAGGGGCCAACGTCCTGACTTTC.

CDR3 protein: CATRPGPSTDTQYF. The CDR3, as DNA: TGTGCCACCCGACCAGGGCCCTCCACAGATACGCAGTATTTT. The V call is TRBV15, the J call TRBJ2-3; D is possibly TRBD1 (5 bases). The CDR3 sequence is 14 residues long. Germline V lookup: CDR1 LNHNV, CDR2 YYDKDF (reference sequence). V shed 8 bases and J shed 2 bases, with 14 bases lying between them.

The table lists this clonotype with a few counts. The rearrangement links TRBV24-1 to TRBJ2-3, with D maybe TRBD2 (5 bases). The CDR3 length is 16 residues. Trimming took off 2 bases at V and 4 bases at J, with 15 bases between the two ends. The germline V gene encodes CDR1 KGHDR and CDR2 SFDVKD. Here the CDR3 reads CATSDSGRGNSDTQYF. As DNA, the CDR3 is TGTGCCACCAGTGATTCAGGCCGAGGGAATTCAGATACGCAGTATTTT.

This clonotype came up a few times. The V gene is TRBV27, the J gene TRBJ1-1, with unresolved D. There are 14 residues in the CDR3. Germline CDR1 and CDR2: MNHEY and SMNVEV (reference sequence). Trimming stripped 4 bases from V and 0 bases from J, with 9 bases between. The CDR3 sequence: CASSSSALNTEAFF. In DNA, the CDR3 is TGTGCCAGCAGTTCAAGCGCTCTGAACACTGAAGCTTTCTTT.